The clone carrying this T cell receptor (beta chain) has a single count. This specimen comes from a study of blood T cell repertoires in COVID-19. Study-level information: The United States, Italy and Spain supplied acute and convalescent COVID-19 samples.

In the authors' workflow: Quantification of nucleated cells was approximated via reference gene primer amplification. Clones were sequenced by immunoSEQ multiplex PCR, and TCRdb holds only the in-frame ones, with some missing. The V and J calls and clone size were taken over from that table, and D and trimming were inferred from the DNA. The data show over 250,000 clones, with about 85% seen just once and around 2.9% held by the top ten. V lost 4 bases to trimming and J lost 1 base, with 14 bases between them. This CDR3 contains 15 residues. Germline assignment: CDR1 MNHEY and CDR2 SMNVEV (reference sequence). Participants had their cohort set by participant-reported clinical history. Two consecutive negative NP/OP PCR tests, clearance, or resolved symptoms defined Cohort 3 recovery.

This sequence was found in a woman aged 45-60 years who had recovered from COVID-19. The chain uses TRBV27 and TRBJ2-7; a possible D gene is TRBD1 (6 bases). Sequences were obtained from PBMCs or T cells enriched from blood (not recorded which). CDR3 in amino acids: CASSSVGQFSYEQYF. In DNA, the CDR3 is TGTGCCAGCAGTTCCGTAGGACAGTTTTCCTACGAGCAGTACTTC.